The source of this T cell receptor beta chain is a study of blood T cell repertoires in COVID-19. Background on the study: Whether acute or convalescent, the COVID-19 samples came from the United States, Italy and Spain. The cDNA or gDNA used as material had been derived from T cells, B-cell-depleted T cells, or PBMCs.

Seattle patients were enrolled while actively infected and followed longitudinally. The CDR3 has 15 amino acids. V was pared by 10 bases and J by 3 bases, with 22 bases between. Looked up from germline, CDR1 is MDHEN and CDR2 is SYDVKM. Per the study methods: From reference gene primer amplification, estimates of nucleated cell counts were derived. Some clones are missing from TCRdb's copy, which holds only in-frame ones; the method was immunoSEQ multiplex PCR. For V, J and clone size, that table is used; D and trimming come from the DNA. The table has tens of thousands of clones, about 80% seen once; the top ten hold 6.5% to 7.5%.

The specimen sequenced was peripheral blood. The sequence was collected from a young man with COVID-19, enrolled during active disease. V gene TRBV28 combines with J gene TRBJ2-7; D might be TRBD1 (7 bases). CDR3 protein: CATHRAGRGDYEQYF. CDR3 DNA: TGTGCCACCCACCGGGCGGGCAGGGGGGACTACGAGCAGTACTTC.